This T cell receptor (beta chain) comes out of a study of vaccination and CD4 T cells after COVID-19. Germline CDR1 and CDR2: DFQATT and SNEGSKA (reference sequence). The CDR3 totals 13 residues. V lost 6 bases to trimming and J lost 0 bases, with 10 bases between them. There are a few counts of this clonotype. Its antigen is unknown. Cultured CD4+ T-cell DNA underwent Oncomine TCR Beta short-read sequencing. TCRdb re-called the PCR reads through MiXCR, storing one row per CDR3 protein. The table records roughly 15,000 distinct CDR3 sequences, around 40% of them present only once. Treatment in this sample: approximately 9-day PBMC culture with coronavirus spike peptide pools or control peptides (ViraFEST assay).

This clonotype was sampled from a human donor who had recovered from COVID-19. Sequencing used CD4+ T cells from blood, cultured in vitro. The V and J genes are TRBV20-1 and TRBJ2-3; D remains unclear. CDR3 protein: CSAPPGSTDTQYF. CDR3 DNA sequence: TGCAGTGCCCCCCCTGGGAGCACAGATACGCAGTATTTT.